What follows are 23 T cell receptor beta chains derived from one specimen sequenced in a study of PD-1 blockade in classical Hodgkin lymphoma. Time point described: cycle 4 day 1 (C4D1), after more than 5 weeks of nivolumab. Patients all relapsed after autologous stem cell transplantation, and there was variation in brentuximab vedotin exposure. TCRdb keeps only in-frame clones here, not all; method: immunoSEQ multiplex PCR. Of 80,000 to 100,000 clones in the sample, about 93% were seen once. Sequences were derived from peripheral blood mononuclear cells (PBMCs), sampled before the fourth cycle of nivolumab. Every receptor here comes from a human donor with classical Hodgkin lymphoma.

This chain joins TRBV19 and TRBJ2-1; 12 nucleotides match TRBD2. Germline V gives CDR1 LNHDA, CDR2 SQIVND (reference sequence). V was clipped by 8 bases and J by 6 bases; unmatched bases: 11. The CDR3 is made up of 16 amino acids. The CDR3 is CASDLAGGPSGNEQFF. CDR3 coding DNA: TGTGCCAGTGATCTAGCGGGAGGGCCTAGTGGCAATGAGCAGTTCTTC. The entire variable domain, with the rest obtained from reference TRBV19 and TRBJ2-1, is as follows: DGGITQSPKYLFRKEGQNVTLSCEQNLNHDAMYWYRQDPGQGLRLIYYSQIVNDFQKGDIAEGYSVSREKKESFPLTVTSAQKNPTAFYLCASDLAGGPSGNEQFFGPGTRLTVL.

DNA of the CDR3: TGTGCCAGTGTTACCGGGAGGCAAGGTGAGCAGTTCTTC. Protein sequence: CASVTGRQGEQFF. The V and J genes are TRBV28 and TRBJ2-1, with 7 bases identical to TRBD2. Germline-derived CDR1 and CDR2 are MDHEN and SYDVKM. The CDR3 extends over 13 amino acids. V dropped 9 bases and J dropped 9; count of bases not matched to a gene: 11.

This clone appeared a single time. The chain has TRBV7-2 and TRBJ2-3; 9 bases agree with TRBD2. Germline CDR1 and CDR2: SGHTA and FQGNSA. The CDR3 loop spans 16 amino acids. V trimming: 1 base; J trimming: 2 bases; junction bases outside the gene matches: 4. CDR3 amino acids: CASSLVPSGITDTQYF. CDR3 nucleotide sequence: TGTGCCAGCAGCTTAGTGCCTAGCGGGATCACAGATACGCAGTATTTT.

This chain connects TRBV20-1 to TRBJ1-5; unclear D gene. The CDR3 totals 10 residues. The germline V gene has CDR1 DFQATT and CDR2 SNEGSKA (reference sequence). V dropped 5 bases and J dropped 5 bases, with 4 bases sitting between them. The CDR3 protein is CSAGYQPQHF. The CDR3 DNA follows: TGCAGTGCTGGGTATCAGCCCCAGCATTTT.

The sample holds one count of this clone. The chain recombines TRBV30 with TRBJ1-2, with a tentative D call TRBD1 (5 bases). V shed 1 base and J shed 4 bases, with 13 bases lying between them. This CDR3 has 14 residues. CDR1 and CDR2 from the germline V gene are GTSNPN and SVGIG (reference sequence). CDR3 residues: CAWSGDLGRYGYTF. The CDR3 DNA reads as TGTGCCTGGAGTGGGGACCTTGGGCGCTATGGCTACACCTTC.

In its sample, this clone was seen a few times. The V and J genes are TRBV6-5 and TRBJ1-1; no clear D. This CDR3 region has 16 residues. V shed 1 base and J shed 1 base, with 13 bases lying between them. The V gene's germline CDR1 is MNHEY and CDR2 SVGAGI. The CDR3 is CASSYYGPGTNTEAFF. CDR3 nucleotides: TGTGCCAGCAGTTACTATGGCCCGGGCACGAACACTGAAGCTTTCTTT.

This chain links TRBV5-5 with TRBJ2-5; TRBD1 is a possible D gene (6 bases). The germline CDR1 and CDR2 sequences are SGHKS and YYEKEE (reference sequence). This CDR3 has 15 residues. V lost 1 base and J 2 bases, leaving 12 bases between the germline ends. CDR3 sequence reads: CASSLSGQTQETQYF. The CDR3 bases are TGTGCCAGCAGCTTGTCAGGACAGACGCAAGAGACCCAGTACTTC. Complete variable domain (other parts from reference TRBV5-5 and TRBJ2-5): DAGVTQSPTHLIKTRGQQVTLRCSPISGHKSVSWYQQVLGQGPQFIFQYYEKEERGRGNFPDRFSARQFPNYSSELNVNALLLGDSALYLCASSLSGQTQETQYFGPGTRLLVL.

The rearrangement joins TRBV5-1 to TRBJ1-2; 8 nucleotides line up with TRBD1. CDR1 is SGHRS and CDR2 is YFSETQ in the germline V gene. The CDR3 has 17 amino acids. After removal of 4 bases from V and 2 bases from J, the junction contained 13 bases not matched to a gene. CDR3 sequence: CASSPGQGGSSNYGYTF. In DNA form, the CDR3 reads TGCGCCAGCAGCCCAGGACAGGGAGGAAGTTCCAACTATGGCTACACCTTC.

The chain recombines TRBV2 with TRBJ1-2; 10 nucleotides line up with TRBD1. V shed 6 bases, J shed 5 bases, and the junction held 6 bases outside the gene matches. The CDR3 totals 14 residues. Germline CDR1 SNHLY, CDR2 FYNNEI. CDR3 loop: CASRPTGGNYGYTF. The DNA for the CDR3 is TGTGCCAGCAGGCCGACAGGGGGCAATTATGGCTACACCTTC.

As to this clone: One end of the junction does not line up with germline, which may come from a read error. The chain recombines TRBV27 with TRBJ1-2, with D maybe TRBD1 (5 bases). The CDR3 length is 15 residues. The germline CDR1 and CDR2 sequences are MNHEY and SMNVEV (reference sequence). Here the CDR3 reads CASSLSSGGGYDYTF. The CDR3 nucleotides read TGTGCCAGCAGTTTATCGTCGGGGGGAGGTTATGACTACACCTTC.

This chain connects TRBV28 to TRBJ1-3; the D is unclear. Germline loops: CDR1 MDHEN, CDR2 SYDVKM. Trimming left V 4 bases short and J 8 bases short, with 15 bases between. The CDR3 sequence is 14 residues long. The CDR3 protein is CASSWTVDRHTIYF. The CDR3 DNA is TGTGCCAGCAGTTGGACCGTGGACCGACACACCATATATTTT.

The J gene is TRBJ2-1, the V gene TRBV11-2; TRBD1 matches at 10 bases. Germline assignment: CDR1 SGHAT and CDR2 FQNNGV. The CDR3 sequence is 14 residues long. With 5 bases clipped from V and 5 bases from J, the junction kept 3 bases outside the gene matches. CDR3: CASSGGQGNNEQFF. The CDR3 DNA reads as TGTGCCAGCAGCGGGGGACAGGGGAACAATGAGCAGTTCTTC.

V and J are TRBV29-1 and TRBJ1-2, with TRBD1 matching over 8 bases. Trimming at V came to 3 bases and at J to 4 bases, leaving 4 bases not matched to a gene. The germline V gene encodes CDR1 SQVTM and CDR2 ANQGSEA. The CDR3 is 13 residues long. The CDR3 sequence is CSVDGQGAYGYTF. The CDR3 bases are TGCAGCGTTGATGGACAGGGAGCCTATGGCTACACCTTC.

This chain joins TRBV28 and TRBJ1-1; 8 bases match TRBD1. The V segment lost 1 base and the J segment 0 bases; nucleotides outside the gene matches: 4. Germline CDR1 MDHEN, CDR2 SYDVKM. CDR3 size: 16 residues. CDR3 bases: TGTGCCAGCAGTTTATTAGCCAGGGGGCTGAACACTGAAGCTTTCTTT. Translation: CASSLLARGLNTEAFF.

The V and J genes are TRBV29-1 and TRBJ1-1; D uncertain. Germline lookup yields CDR1 SQVTM and CDR2 ANQGSEA. With 7 bases removed from V and 0 bases from J, the gap between germline ends came to 12 bases. The CDR3 loop spans 13 amino acids. In nucleotides, the CDR3 is TGCAGCGGGGTGGACCACATGAACACTGAAGCTTTCTTT. Translated, it gives CSGVDHMNTEAFF.

The chain carries TRBV10-2 and TRBJ2-1; D not certain. CDR3 length: 19 amino acids. The V end lost 1 base, the J end lost 5 bases, and 24 bases lay between the germline ends. Per the germline V gene, CDR1 is WSHSY and CDR2 is SAAADI. The CDR3 loop reads CASSEYKDHLQFLDNEQFF. As DNA, the CDR3 is TGCGCCAGCAGTGAGTACAAGGACCATCTTCAGTTCTTAGACAATGAGCAGTTCTTC.

This chain uses TRBV28 with TRBJ2-7; D remains ambiguous. The CDR3 has 16 amino acids. CDR1 is MDHEN, CDR2 SYDVKM, per germline. With 2 bases removed from V and 3 bases from J, the gap between germline ends came to 17 bases. DNA of the CDR3: TGTGCCAGCAGTTTAAGGTTCAGAACCAACCGCTACGAGCAGTACTTC. It specifies CASSLRFRTNRYEQYF.

This rearrangement joins TRBV29-1 to TRBJ2-6, with TRBD2 identical over 11 bases. The length of the CDR3 is 17 residues. The germline V gene encodes CDR1 SQVTM and CDR2 ANQGSEA. V was clipped by 4 bases and J by 0 bases; unmatched bases: 5. The CDR3 protein is CSVGFLAGGSGANVLTF. In DNA form, the CDR3 reads TGCAGCGTTGGTTTCCTAGCGGGGGGCTCTGGGGCCAACGTCCTGACTTTC.

This clone was seen a handful of times. Other DNA sequences in this sample translate to the same CDR3. DNA for the CDR3: TGTGCCAGCAGCCCCGGAGGAGGGGGGGTCGAGCAGTACTTC. Its translation is CASSPGGGGVEQYF. This chain links TRBV5-6 with TRBJ2-7; weak D call: TRBD2 (7 bases). The CDR3 length is 14 residues. V was clipped by 4 bases and J by 6 bases, with 17 bases between them. Germline V CDR1 and CDR2: SGHDT, YYEEEE.

The genes are TRBV7-9 and TRBJ2-7, with 7 positions matching TRBD1. This CDR3 contains 12 residues. The ends lost 5 bases at V and 12 bases at J; junction bases unmatched: 10. Germline assignment: CDR1 SEHNR and CDR2 FQNEAQ (reference sequence). As DNA, the CDR3 is TGTGCCAGCAGCCACCCTACAGGGGACGTGTACTTC. It is translated as CASSHPTGDVYF.

This clone was detected once. The V gene is TRBV21-1, the J gene TRBJ1-2. TRBV21-1 is designated a pseudogene. CDR3 size: 14 residues. In nucleotides, the CDR3 is TGTGCCAGCAGCAAATGGGACGACTACTATGGCTACACCTTC. It is translated as CASSKWDDYYGYTF.

CDR3 sequence reads: CASSQAQGLAGGVEETQYF. DNA of the CDR3: TGCGCCAGCAGCCAAGCCCAAGGACTAGCGGGAGGGGTAGAAGAGACCCAGTACTTC. The V gene is TRBV4-1, the J gene TRBJ2-5; 15 bases fit TRBD2. CDR1 is MGHRA, CDR2 YSYEKL, per germline. This CDR3 contains 19 residues. The J segment lost 3 bases and the V segment lost 1 base, leaving 9 bases of the junction unmatched.

CDR3 in DNA: TGTGCCAGCAGCTACAGGACAGGTTTCTACGAGCAGTACTTC. It specifies CASSYRTGFYEQYF. V and J are TRBV7-8 and TRBJ2-7, with 7 bases identical to TRBD1. From germline, CDR1 is SGHVS and CDR2 FQNEAQ. With V trimmed by 4 bases and J by 3 bases, 6 bases remained unmatched. This CDR3 is built from 14 residues. The whole variable domain, filled in from reference TRBV7-8 and TRBJ2-7, reads GAGVSQSPRYKVAKRGQDVALRCDPISGHVSLFWYQQALGQGPEFLTYFQNEAQLDKSGLPSDRFFAERPEGSVSTLKIQRTQQEDSAVYLCASSYRTGFYEQYFGPGTRLTVT.